These 5 T cell receptor beta chains were sequenced from one sample in a study of cytomegalovirus exposure and HLA in healthy donors. The protocol was immunoSEQ multiplex PCR, while the TCRdb copy is restricted to in-frame clones and leaves out a portion. The profile covers 260,000 or so clones, with 87% appearing a single time and about 2.8% taken by the ten largest. Sequenced sample: PBMCs. The receptors originated from a man younger than 35 in good health and CMV-seronegative.

The chain uses TRBV19 and TRBJ2-5; D remains unclear. V lost 6 bases, J lost 1 base, and 3 bases lay in between. CDR3 length: 11 amino acids. The V gene's germline CDR1 is LNHDA and CDR2 SQIVND (reference sequence). CDR3 in amino acids: CASSVQETQYF. The CDR3 DNA reads TGTGCCAGTAGCGTCCAAGAGACCCAGTACTTC.

This chain connects TRBV19 to TRBJ2-7; possible D gene TRBD2, 5 bases. The CDR3 runs 13 residues. Germline lookup yields CDR1 LNHDA and CDR2 SQIVND (reference sequence). The V end was cut by 3 bases, the J end by 4 bases, with 10 bases between. CDR3 in amino acids: CASSIQRGYEQYF. The CDR3 DNA reads as TGTGCCAGTAGTATTCAACGGGGTTACGAGCAGTACTTC.

The genes are TRBV28 and TRBJ2-5; 12 bases match TRBD2. V was pared by 6 bases and J by 5 bases, with 7 bases of the junction left unmatched. The germline V gene encodes CDR1 MDHEN and CDR2 SYDVKM. The CDR3 runs 15 residues. The CDR3 protein is CASSSPSGRAETQYF. In DNA form, the CDR3 reads TGTGCCAGCAGCTCTCCTAGCGGGAGGGCTGAGACCCAGTACTTC.

This clone has only one observation. The chain has TRBV15 and TRBJ2-3; a weak D match, TRBD2 (6 bases). The CDR3 length is 15 residues. CDR1 LNHNV and CDR2 YYDKDF come from the germline V gene (reference sequence). The germline V and J ends were trimmed by 0 bases and 1 base, with 8 bases remaining between them. The chain's CDR3 is CATSRDPGGTDTQYF. For the CDR3, the DNA is TGTGCCACCAGCAGAGATCCGGGGGGCACAGATACGCAGTATTTT.

The V gene is TRBV28, the J gene TRBJ1-1; TRBD1 matches 9 bases. This CDR3 contains 15 residues. CDR1 MDHEN and CDR2 SYDVKM come from the germline V gene. Trimming cost V 5 bases and J 4 bases; bases outside gene matches: 8. The DNA for the CDR3 is TGTGCCAGCAGTCCCCCGGGACAGGGAGGCACTGAAGCTTTCTTT. It translates to CASSPPGQGGTEAFF.